This TCR beta chain was recovered during a study of blood T cell repertoires in COVID-19. Looking at the study overall: The United States, Italy and Spain provided the acute and convalescent COVID-19 samples.

The germline CDR1 and CDR2 sequences are LGHDT and YNNKEL (reference sequence). Trimming shortened V by 6 bases and J by 10 bases, and 18 bases separated the two germline ends. This CDR3 is 13 amino acids long. TCRdb's table, derived via immunoSEQ multiplex PCR, lists solely in-frame clones and lacks some. The sample has some 350,000 clones; around 82% are singletons. This clonotype originated in a man aged 25 to 40 with active or convalescent COVID-19. The J gene is TRBJ1-1, the V gene TRBV3-1 (or the pseudogene TRBV3-2); D remains ambiguous. Source material: peripheral blood. The DNA for the CDR3 is TGTGCCAGCAGTGGCCCTGAGGTGGTAATAGCTTTCTTT. Translated, it gives CASSGPEVVIAFF.